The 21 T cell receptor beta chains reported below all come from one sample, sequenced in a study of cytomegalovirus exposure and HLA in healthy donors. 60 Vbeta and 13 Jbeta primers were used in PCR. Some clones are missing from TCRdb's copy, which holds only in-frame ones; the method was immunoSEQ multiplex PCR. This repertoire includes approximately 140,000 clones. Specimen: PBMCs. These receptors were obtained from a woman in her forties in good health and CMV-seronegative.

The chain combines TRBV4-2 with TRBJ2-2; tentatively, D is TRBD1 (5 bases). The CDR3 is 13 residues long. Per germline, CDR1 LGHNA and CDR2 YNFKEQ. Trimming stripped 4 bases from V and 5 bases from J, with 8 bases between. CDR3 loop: CASSLQGTGELFF. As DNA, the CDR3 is TGTGCCAGCAGCCTGCAGGGAACCGGGGAGCTGTTTTTT.

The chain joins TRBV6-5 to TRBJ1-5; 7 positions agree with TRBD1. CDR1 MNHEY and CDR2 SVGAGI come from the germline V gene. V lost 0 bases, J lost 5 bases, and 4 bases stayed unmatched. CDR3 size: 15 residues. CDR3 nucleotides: TGTGCCAGCAGTTACTCTTGGCAGGGGGATCAGCCCCAGCATTTT. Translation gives CASSYSWQGDQPQHF.

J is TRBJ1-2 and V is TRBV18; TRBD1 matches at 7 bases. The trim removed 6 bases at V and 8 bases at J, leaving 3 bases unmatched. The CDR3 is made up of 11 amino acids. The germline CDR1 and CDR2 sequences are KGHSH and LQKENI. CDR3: CASSSRGGYTF. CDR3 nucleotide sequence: TGTGCCAGCTCCTCCAGGGGGGGCTACACCTTC.

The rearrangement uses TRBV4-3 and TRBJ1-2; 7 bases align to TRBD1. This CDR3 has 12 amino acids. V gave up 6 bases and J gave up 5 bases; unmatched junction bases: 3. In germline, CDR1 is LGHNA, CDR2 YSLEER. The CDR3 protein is CASSGQDYGYTF. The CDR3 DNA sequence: TGCGCCAGCAGTGGACAGGATTATGGCTACACCTTC.

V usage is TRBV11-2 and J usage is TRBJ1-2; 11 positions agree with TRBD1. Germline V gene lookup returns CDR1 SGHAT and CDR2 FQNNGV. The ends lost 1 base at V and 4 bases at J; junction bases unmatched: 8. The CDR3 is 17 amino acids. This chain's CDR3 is CASSLVPGQGASYGYTF. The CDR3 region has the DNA TGTGCCAGCAGCTTAGTGCCCGGACAGGGGGCTTCCTATGGCTACACCTTC. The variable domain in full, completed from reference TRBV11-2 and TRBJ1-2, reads EAGVAQSPRYKIIEKRQSVAFWCNPISGHATLYWYQQILGQGPKLLIQFQNNGVVDDSQLPKDRFSAERLKGVDSTLKIQPAKLEDSAVYLCASSLVPGQGASYGYTFGSGTRLTVV.

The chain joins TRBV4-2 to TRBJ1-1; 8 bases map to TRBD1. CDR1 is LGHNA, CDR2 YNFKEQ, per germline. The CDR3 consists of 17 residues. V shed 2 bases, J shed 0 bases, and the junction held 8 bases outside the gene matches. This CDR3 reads CASSQTTGGTMNTEAFF. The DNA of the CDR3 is TGTGCCAGCAGCCAAACTACAGGGGGGACTATGAACACTGAAGCTTTCTTT.

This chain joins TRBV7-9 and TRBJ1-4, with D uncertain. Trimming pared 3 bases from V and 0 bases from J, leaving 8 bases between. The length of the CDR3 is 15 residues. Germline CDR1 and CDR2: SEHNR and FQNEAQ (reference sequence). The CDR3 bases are TGTGCCAGCAGCTTCCCAGAGGCAACTAATGAAAAACTGTTTTTT. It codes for CASSFPEATNEKLFF.

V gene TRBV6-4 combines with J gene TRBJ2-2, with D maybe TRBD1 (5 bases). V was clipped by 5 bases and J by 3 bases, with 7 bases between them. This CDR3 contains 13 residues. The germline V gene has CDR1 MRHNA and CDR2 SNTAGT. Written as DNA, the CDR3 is TGTGCCAGCAGTTCACAGGACACCGGGGAGCTGTTTTTT. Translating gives CASSSQDTGELFF.

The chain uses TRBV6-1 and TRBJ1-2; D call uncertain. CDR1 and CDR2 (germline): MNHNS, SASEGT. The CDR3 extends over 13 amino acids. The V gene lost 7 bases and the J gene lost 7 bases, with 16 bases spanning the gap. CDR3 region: CASMVTRNGGYTF. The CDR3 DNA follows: TGTGCCAGCATGGTCACGAGGAATGGTGGCTACACCTTC.

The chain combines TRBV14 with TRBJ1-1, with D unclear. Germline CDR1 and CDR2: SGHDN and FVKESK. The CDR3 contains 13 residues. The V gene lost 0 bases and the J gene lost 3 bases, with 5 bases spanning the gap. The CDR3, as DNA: TGTGCCAGCAGCCAAGATTTCGACACTGAAGCTTTCTTT. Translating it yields CASSQDFDTEAFF.

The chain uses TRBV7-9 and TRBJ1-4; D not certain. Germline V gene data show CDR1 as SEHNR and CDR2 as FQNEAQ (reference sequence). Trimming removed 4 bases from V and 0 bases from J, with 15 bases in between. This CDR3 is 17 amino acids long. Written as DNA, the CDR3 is TGTGCCAGCAGCTCAATAGTCGGAGCTGCAACTAATGAAAAACTGTTTTTT. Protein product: CASSSIVGAATNEKLFF.

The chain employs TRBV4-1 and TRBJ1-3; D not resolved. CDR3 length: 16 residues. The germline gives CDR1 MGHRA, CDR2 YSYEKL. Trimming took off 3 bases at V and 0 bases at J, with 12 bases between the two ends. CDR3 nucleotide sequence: TGCGCCAGCAGCCACCCGGACGGGAGCTCTGGAAACACCATATATTTT. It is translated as CASSHPDGSSGNTIYF.

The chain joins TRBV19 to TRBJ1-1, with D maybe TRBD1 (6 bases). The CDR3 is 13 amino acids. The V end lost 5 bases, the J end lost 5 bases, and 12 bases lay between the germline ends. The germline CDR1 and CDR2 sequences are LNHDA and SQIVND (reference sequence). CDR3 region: CASSGQPETEAFF. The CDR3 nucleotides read TGTGCCAGTAGTGGACAGCCTGAAACTGAAGCTTTCTTT.

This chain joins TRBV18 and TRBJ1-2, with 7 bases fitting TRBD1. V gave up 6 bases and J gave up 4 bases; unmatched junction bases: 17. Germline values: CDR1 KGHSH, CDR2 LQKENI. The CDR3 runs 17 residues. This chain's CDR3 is CASSPRVAGGGSYGYTF. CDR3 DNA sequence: TGTGCCAGCTCTCCTCGGGTAGCAGGGGGTGGTAGCTATGGCTACACCTTC.

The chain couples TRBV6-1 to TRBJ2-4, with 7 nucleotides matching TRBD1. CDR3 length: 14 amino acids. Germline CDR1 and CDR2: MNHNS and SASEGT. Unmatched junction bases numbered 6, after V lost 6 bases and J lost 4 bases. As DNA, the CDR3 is TGTGCCAGCAGCCGGGGACAGAATAAAAACATTCAGTACTTC. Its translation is CASSRGQNKNIQYF.

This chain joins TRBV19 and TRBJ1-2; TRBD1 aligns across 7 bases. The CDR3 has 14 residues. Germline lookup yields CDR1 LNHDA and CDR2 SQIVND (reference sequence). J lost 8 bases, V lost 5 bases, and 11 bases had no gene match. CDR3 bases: TGTGCCAGTAGTTCCCAAGAGGGGGCGCGAGGCTACACCTTC. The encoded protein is CASSSQEGARGYTF.

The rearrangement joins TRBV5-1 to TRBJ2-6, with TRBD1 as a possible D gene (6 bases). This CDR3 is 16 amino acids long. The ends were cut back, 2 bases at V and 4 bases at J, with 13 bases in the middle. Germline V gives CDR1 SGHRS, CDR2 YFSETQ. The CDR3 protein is CASSLTTGRGANVLTF. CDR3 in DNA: TGCGCCAGCAGCTTAACTACAGGGAGAGGGGCCAACGTCCTGACTTTC.

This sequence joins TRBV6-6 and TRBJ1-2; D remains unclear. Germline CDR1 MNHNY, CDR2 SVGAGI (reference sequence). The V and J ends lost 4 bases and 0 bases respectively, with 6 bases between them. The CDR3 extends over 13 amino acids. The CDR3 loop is CASSSGANYGYTF. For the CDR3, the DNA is TGTGCCAGCAGTTCCGGGGCTAACTATGGCTACACCTTC.

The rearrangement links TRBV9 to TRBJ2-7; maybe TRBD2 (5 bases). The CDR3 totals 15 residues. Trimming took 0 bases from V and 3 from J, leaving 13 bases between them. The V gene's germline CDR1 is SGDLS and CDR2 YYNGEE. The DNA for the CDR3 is TGTGCCAGCAGCGTAGGAGACGGGATATTCTACGAGCAGTACTTC. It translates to CASSVGDGIFYEQYF. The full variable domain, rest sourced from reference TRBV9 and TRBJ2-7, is DSGVTQTPKHLITATGQRVTLRCSPRSGDLSVYWYQQSLDQGLQFLIQYYNGEERAKGNILERFSAQQFPDLHSELNLSSLELGDSALYFCASSVGDGIFYEQYFGPGTRLTVT.

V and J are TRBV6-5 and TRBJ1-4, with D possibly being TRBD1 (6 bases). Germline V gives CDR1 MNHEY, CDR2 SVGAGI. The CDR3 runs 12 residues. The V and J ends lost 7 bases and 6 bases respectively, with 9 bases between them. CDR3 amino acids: CASMAGDEKLFF. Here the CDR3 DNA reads TGTGCCAGCATGGCAGGGGATGAAAAACTGTTTTTT.

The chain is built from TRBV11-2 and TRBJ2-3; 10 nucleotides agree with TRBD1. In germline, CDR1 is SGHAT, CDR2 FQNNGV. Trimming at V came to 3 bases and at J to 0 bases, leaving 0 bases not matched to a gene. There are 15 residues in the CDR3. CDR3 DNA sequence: TGTGCCAGCAGCTTGGGACAGGGGAGCACAGATACGCAGTATTTT. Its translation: CASSLGQGSTDTQYF.